These 29 T cell receptor beta chains share one sample of origin, sequenced in a study of shared clonotypes between healthy human individuals. The method was immunoSEQ multiplex PCR; TCRdb's version includes in-frame clones alone and lacks a portion of them. Here the sample spans fewer than 1.6 million clones, around 98.5% being singletons. Sequenced sample: naive CD4+ T cells sorted from blood. Subset in this sample: CD45RA+ positively selected. The receptors shown here come from a man between 25 and 39 years old in good health.

This clone was detected once. Other DNA variants within this sample encode the same CDR3. This sequence joins TRBV11-3 and TRBJ2-7; TRBD2 matches 8 bases. This CDR3 region has 13 residues. V lost 5 bases to trimming and J lost 4 bases; unmatched junction nucleotides: 4. Germline CDR1 and CDR2: SGHNT and YENEEA. DNA for the CDR3: TGTGCCAGCAGCCGAACTAGCGGTTACGAGCAGTACTTC. This codes for CASSRTSGYEQYF.

This clone was seen just once. The junction differs from germline at one of its ends, possibly a read error. The rearrangement joins TRBV7-7 to TRBJ2-5, with TRBD1 matching over 9 bases. The V gene's germline CDR1 is SSHAT and CDR2 FNYEAQ (reference sequence). The CDR3 contains 15 residues. The CDR3 DNA reads TGTGCTAGCAGCTTAGTGACAGGGGGAGTAGAGACCCAGTACTTC. Translating gives CASSLVTGGVETQYF. The complete variable domain, with remaining parts taken from reference TRBV7-7 and TRBJ2-5, reads GAGVSQSPRYKVTKRGQDVTLRCDPISSHATLYWYQQALGQGPEFLTYFNYEAQPDKSGLPSDRFSAERPEGSISTLTIQRTEQRDSAMYRCASSLVTGGVETQYFGPGTRLLVL.

The chain couples TRBV5-3 to TRBJ2-7; TRBD1 matches at 8 bases. TRBV5-3 is placed among ORFs of uncertain function. V was clipped by 1 base and J by 2 bases; unmatched bases: 17. The CDR3 length is 19 residues. The DNA of the CDR3 is TGTGCCAGAAGCTTGTACGGACAGGGAATTGTGTATAGCGCCTACGAGCAGTACTTC. The encoded protein is CARSLYGQGIVYSAYEQYF.

Of note for this clone: This CDR3 is also generated by other DNA sequences in the sample. The chain links TRBV7-2 to TRBJ1-1; D unresolved. The germline V and J ends were trimmed by 0 bases and 2 bases, with 4 bases remaining between them. The CDR3 has 13 amino acids. CDR1 SGHTA and CDR2 FQGNSA come from the germline V gene. The CDR3 region is CASSLAQNTEAFF. The DNA of the CDR3 is TGTGCCAGCAGCTTAGCCCAAAACACTGAAGCTTTCTTT.

This chain uses TRBV5-6 with TRBJ2-5; D gene uncertain. Per the germline V gene, CDR1 is SGHDT and CDR2 is YYEEEE. Trimming left V 3 bases short and J 5 bases short, with 11 bases between. The length of the CDR3 is 13 residues. CDR3 in amino acids: CASSSRVLETQYF. DNA of the CDR3: TGTGCCAGCAGCTCCCGGGTCCTGGAGACCCAGTACTTC.

This clone showed up just once. The chain uses TRBV5-5 and TRBJ2-5; D is undetermined. The length of the CDR3 is 12 residues. Germline CDR1 SGHKS, CDR2 YYEKEE (reference sequence). V gave up 2 bases and J gave up 8 bases, with 10 bases separating them. In DNA, the CDR3 is TGTGCCAGCAGCTTTGTGGGATTTACCCAGTACTTC. This gives the protein CASSFVGFTQYF.

This clone has a single count. V is TRBV18 and J is TRBJ1-2; D possibly corresponds to TRBD1 (5 bases). The CDR3 extends over 14 amino acids. Germline lookup yields CDR1 KGHSH and CDR2 LQKENI. Trimming took off 4 bases at V and 3 bases at J, with 12 bases between the two ends. CDR3 residues: CASSLRVFDYGYTF. DNA for the CDR3: TGTGCCAGCTCACTCAGGGTATTTGACTATGGCTACACCTTC.

The J gene is TRBJ2-7, the V gene TRBV6-6; a weak D match, TRBD2 (5 bases). V was trimmed by 6 bases and J by 3 bases, leaving 18 bases between them. The CDR3 sequence is 15 residues long. Germline lookup yields CDR1 MNHNY and CDR2 SVGAGI (reference sequence). CDR3 coding DNA: TGTGCCAGCAGATCCCGGGGAGTCGGAGGCTACGAGCAGTACTTC. It is translated as CASRSRGVGGYEQYF.

The count of this clone is one. This rearrangement joins TRBV9 to TRBJ2-3, with TRBD2 identical over 7 bases. The V gene's germline CDR1 is SGDLS and CDR2 YYNGEE. The CDR3 extends over 16 amino acids. The V and J ends lost 0 bases and 1 base, in that order; junction bases with no gene match: 5. Written as DNA, the CDR3 is TGTGCCAGCAGCGTAGGACCGGCGGGGGGCACAGATACGCAGTATTTT. Translating it yields CASSVGPAGGTDTQYF.

J is TRBJ2-1 and V is TRBV29-1, with 9 nucleotides matching TRBD2. The CDR3 length is 16 residues. V shed 7 bases and J 6 bases; nucleotides not matched to a gene: 16. The germline V gene has CDR1 SQVTM and CDR2 ANQGSEA. As DNA, the CDR3 is TGCAGCGCCACCTCCCAGCAGCGGGAGGCCGGCAATGAGCAGTTCTTC. This codes for CSATSQQREAGNEQFF.

CDR3 sequence (DNA): TGTGCCAGCAGTGAATATGTAAATCCTGGGGAGCAGTTCTTC. Translated, it gives CASSEYVNPGEQFF. This chain uses TRBV25-1 with TRBJ2-1, with no clear D. The CDR3 consists of 14 residues. Germline-derived CDR1 and CDR2 are MGHDK and SYGVNS. The V and J ends lost 0 bases and 10 bases respectively, with 13 bases between them.

The rearrangement uses TRBV6-5 and TRBJ2-1; D remains unclear. With 1 base removed from V and 6 bases from J, the gap between germline ends came to 16 bases. The CDR3 sequence is 16 residues long. Germline V gene lookup returns CDR1 MNHEY and CDR2 SVGAGI. The CDR3 region is CASSYLSFGRSNEQFF. The CDR3 DNA sequence: TGTGCCAGCAGTTACTTGTCGTTTGGCCGGAGCAATGAGCAGTTCTTC.

This clone was seen once. The CDR3 here is CASSKVAASRGNTEAFF. The CDR3 nucleotides are TGTGCCAGCTCAAAGGTGGCAGCTTCTAGAGGAAACACTGAAGCTTTCTTT. The genes are TRBV18 and TRBJ1-1; D remains unclear. V was shortened by 5 bases and J by 2 bases, with 21 bases between the two germline ends. Germline V CDR1 and CDR2: KGHSH, LQKENI. The CDR3 has 17 amino acids.

The rearrangement joins TRBV7-9 to TRBJ2-3, with 10 bases matching TRBD2. J gave up 7 bases and V 1 base, and 8 bases lay outside the gene matches. CDR1 and CDR2 from the germline V gene are SEHNR and FQNEAQ (reference sequence). The CDR3 loop spans 16 amino acids. The CDR3 loop is CASSLEGLAGVNTQYF. The CDR3 region has the DNA TGTGCCAGCAGCTTAGAAGGCCTAGCGGGAGTGAATACGCAGTATTTT.

The chain links TRBV7-9 to TRBJ1-4; no clear D gene. Trimming pared 5 bases from V and 4 bases from J, leaving 11 bases between. Germline loops: CDR1 SEHNR, CDR2 FQNEAQ (reference sequence). The CDR3 is 14 amino acids. The CDR3 coding sequence is TGTGCCAGCAGCCCAGTGGCGCATAATGAAAAACTGTTTTTT. It codes for CASSPVAHNEKLFF.

The chain's CDR3 is CAISDKGQGAYEQYF. The CDR3, as DNA: TGTGCCATCAGTGACAAAGGACAGGGAGCCTACGAGCAGTACTTC. J is TRBJ2-7 and V is TRBV10-3; 8 bases are shared with TRBD1. The CDR3 loop spans 15 amino acids. Trimming cost V 3 bases and J 2 bases; bases outside gene matches: 6. Germline V CDR1 and CDR2: ENHRY, SYGVKD.

As for this clone: The germline gene is not matched at one end of the junction; a read error may be the cause. This chain links TRBV9 with TRBJ2-2; TRBD2 matches 8 bases. This CDR3 has 13 amino acids. Germline V gene data show CDR1 as SGDLS and CDR2 as YYNGEE. The CDR3 DNA sequence: TGTGCCAGTAGCGGGACGAACACCGGGGAGCTGTTTTTT. This encodes CASSGTNTGELFF.

Of note for this clone: Within the sample, other DNA sequences also encode this same CDR3. The rearrangement links TRBV5-5 to TRBJ2-7; 8 nucleotides agree with TRBD1. Germline lookup yields CDR1 SGHKS and CDR2 YYEKEE (reference sequence). The CDR3 length is 15 residues. V was pared by 3 bases and J by 3 bases, with 8 bases of the junction left unmatched. The CDR3 coding sequence is TGTGCCAGCAGCTCTACCGGGACAGGAGTCTACGAGCAGTACTTC. It is translated as CASSSTGTGVYEQYF.

The chain joins TRBV7-2 to TRBJ2-5; D not resolved. The germline V gene has CDR1 SGHTA and CDR2 FQGNSA. The germline V and J ends were trimmed by 2 bases and 3 bases, with 16 bases remaining between them. This CDR3 is 16 amino acids long. The CDR3: CASSLPNNGLEETQYF. CDR3 sequence (DNA): TGTGCCAGCAGCTTACCGAACAACGGTTTAGAAGAGACCCAGTACTTC.

This rearrangement joins TRBV11-2 to TRBJ2-5; D gene ambiguous. Trimming removed 0 bases from V and 6 bases from J, with 11 bases in between. The germline gives CDR1 SGHAT, CDR2 FQNNGV. The length of the CDR3 is 14 residues. The CDR3 sequence is CASSLDLVSQTQYF. The DNA for the CDR3 is TGTGCCAGCAGCTTAGACCTAGTTTCCCAGACCCAGTACTTC.

The chain has TRBV20-1 and TRBJ2-2, with D unclear. The CDR3 runs to 11 residues. Germline assignment: CDR1 DFQATT and CDR2 SNEGSKA (reference sequence). Trimming removed 1 base at V and 7 bases at J, with 4 bases between. The CDR3 DNA reads as TGCAGTGCTAGAGGGGTCGGGGAGCTGTTTTTT. Residues: CSARGVGELFF.

This chain connects TRBV4-1 to TRBJ2-7; D ambiguous. CDR1 is MGHRA, CDR2 YSYEKL, per germline. V lost 1 base to trimming and J lost 0 bases, with 10 bases between them. The CDR3 runs 15 residues. The CDR3 region is CASSQGTAYSYEQYF. In nucleotides, the CDR3 is TGCGCCAGCAGCCAAGGGACGGCCTACTCCTACGAGCAGTACTTC.

As to this clone: The identical CDR3 is also encoded by other nucleotide sequences in the sample. The V gene is TRBV28, the J gene TRBJ2-3; D is unresolved. The ends were cut back, 6 bases at V and 6 bases at J, with 7 bases in the middle. CDR1 is MDHEN and CDR2 is SYDVKM in the germline V gene. The CDR3 sequence is 11 residues long. CDR3 nucleotide sequence: TGTGCCAGCAGCCCCCACGATACGCAGTATTTT. Residues: CASSPHDTQYF.

The genes are TRBV5-1 and TRBJ2-1, with 8 bases aligning to TRBD2. Trimming at V came to 4 bases and at J to 1 base, leaving 7 bases not matched to a gene. The CDR3 extends over 16 amino acids. From germline, CDR1 is SGHRS and CDR2 YFSETQ. This chain's CDR3 is CASSPIAGRSYNEQFF. Written as DNA, the CDR3 is TGCGCCAGCAGCCCTATAGCGGGAAGGTCCTACAATGAGCAGTTCTTC.

CDR3 loop: CASSMEPKGDTIYF. For the CDR3, the DNA is TGTGCCAGCAGTATGGAGCCGAAGGGGGACACCATATATTTT. The chain is built from TRBV28 and TRBJ1-3; possible D gene TRBD1, 6 bases. V was cut by 5 bases and J by 8 bases, with 16 bases left in between. This CDR3 has 14 amino acids. Germline CDR1 is MDHEN and CDR2 is SYDVKM. The variable domain in full, with the rest retrieved from reference TRBV28 and TRBJ1-3, is DVKVTQSSRYLVKRTGEKVFLECVQDMDHENMFWYRQDPGLGLRLIYFSYDVKMKEKGDIPEGYSVSREKKERFSLILESASTNQTSMYLCASSMEPKGDTIYFGEGSWLTVV.

For this clone: The same CDR3 also results from other DNA sequences found in this sample. The rearrangement links TRBV5-1 to TRBJ2-2, with TRBD2 identical over 10 bases. Germline V gives CDR1 SGHRS, CDR2 YFSETQ. CDR3 length: 15 amino acids. V lost 5 bases to trimming and J lost 2 bases; unmatched junction nucleotides: 3. The CDR3 DNA sequence: TGCGCCAGCAGTACTAGCGGGATAAACACCGGGGAGCTGTTTTTT. Translating gives CASSTSGINTGELFF. The full variable domain, with the rest looked up from reference TRBV5-1 and TRBJ2-2, is KAGVTQTPRYLIKTRGQQVTLSCSPISGHRSVSWYQQTPGQGLQFLFEYFSETQRNKGNFPGRFSGRQFSNSRSEMNVSTLELGDSALYLCASSTSGINTGELFFGEGSRLTVL.

The chain couples TRBV25-1 to TRBJ2-4; D is possibly TRBD1 (6 bases). Trimming took 3 bases from V and 0 from J, leaving 15 bases between them. Per the germline V gene, CDR1 is MGHDK and CDR2 is SYGVNS. This CDR3 has 17 amino acids. In DNA, the CDR3 is TGTGCCAGCAGTGACCGTACAGGGCGGCAAGCCAAAAACATTCAGTACTTC. The encoded protein is CASSDRTGRQAKNIQYF.

As DNA, the CDR3 is TGCGCCAGCAGTCCTTTTTTCAGGTTAGGACGTGGCGAGCAGTACTTC. Translation gives CASSPFFRLGRGEQYF. The genes are TRBV4-1 and TRBJ2-7; D not resolved. V lost 6 bases, J lost 6 bases, and 24 bases lay in between. The V gene's germline CDR1 is MGHRA and CDR2 YSYEKL. CDR3 length: 16 amino acids.

The rearrangement joins TRBV30 to TRBJ2-2; D remains ambiguous. V lost 4 bases to trimming and J lost 5 bases, with 8 bases between them. The CDR3 consists of 12 residues. The germline V gene encodes CDR1 GTSNPN and CDR2 SVGIG (reference sequence). CDR3 residues: CAWIESTGELFF. DNA for the CDR3: TGTGCCTGGATCGAGTCGACCGGGGAGCTGTTTTTT.